These 20 T cell receptor beta chains share one sample of origin, sequenced in a study of T cell repertoires in cytomegalovirus infection. Using its own MiXCR run on the reads, TCRdb lists one record per CDR3 protein. This table has some 800,000 distinct CDR3 sequences, about 33% appearing once. The antigens these receptors bind are not known. The specimen was cultured CD8+ T cells from PBMCs, collected from culture after CMV antigen stimulation. These receptors originate from a human donor in good health (CMV status not recorded). Some clones in this sample may be carry-over from other donors' samples.

J is TRBJ2-1 and V is TRBV5-1; 11 nucleotides line up with TRBD2. Germline values: CDR1 SGHRS, CDR2 YFSETQ. Trimming took 4 bases from V and 6 from J; bases not matched to a gene: 9. The length of the CDR3 is 16 residues. The CDR3: CASSLLAGGPCNEQFF. The CDR3 DNA is TGCGCCAGCAGCCTGTTAGCGGGGGGGCCGTGCAATGAGCAGTTCTTC.

This clonotype was detected only a few times. The chain employs TRBV7-9 and TRBJ1-1, with 7 bases aligning to TRBD1. The V gene end was trimmed by 3 bases and the J gene end by 6 bases; junction bases not matched to a gene: 13. The CDR3 length is 16 residues. Per germline, CDR1 SEHNR and CDR2 FQNEAQ (reference sequence). The CDR3 bases are TGTGCCAGCAGCTTCGACTTGACAGGGTCAGCGCCTGAAGCTTTCTTT. Its translation is CASSFDLTGSAPEAFF.

The V and J genes are TRBV6-1 and TRBJ2-4; 8 bases map to TRBD1. V gave up 6 bases and J gave up 0 bases; unmatched junction bases: 4. From germline, CDR1 is MNHNS and CDR2 SASEGT. CDR3 length: 15 residues. The DNA of the CDR3 is TGTGCCAGCAGAGGGGACAGGCTAGCCAAAAACATTCAGTACTTC. Encoded protein: CASRGDRLAKNIQYF.

This clonotype was counted between two and nine times. This chain links TRBV6-5 with TRBJ2-3; D assignment may be TRBD1 or TRBD2 (7 bases each). Germline loops: CDR1 MNHEY, CDR2 SVGAGI. The CDR3 contains 17 residues. The V gene lost 5 bases and the J gene lost 4 bases, with 22 bases spanning the gap. Written as DNA, the CDR3 is TGTGCCAGCAGTACCCCCCCAGGGGGGGTTGGCTCAGATACGCAGTATTTT. It translates to CASSTPPGGVGSDTQYF.

This chain joins TRBV10-3 and TRBJ2-5; D is perhaps TRBD1 (6 bases). Germline lookup yields CDR1 ENHRY and CDR2 SYGVKD. CDR3 length: 13 residues. The V end was cut by 4 bases, the J end by 3 bases, with 9 bases between. CDR3 amino acids: CAISGTVEETQYF. The CDR3 bases are TGTGCCATCAGTGGGACAGTAGAAGAGACCCAGTACTTC.

There are many counts of this clonotype. V is TRBV27 and J is TRBJ1-1, with D perhaps TRBD1 (6 bases). Germline lookup yields CDR1 MNHEY and CDR2 SMNVEV (reference sequence). Trimming took 4 bases from V and 8 from J, leaving 23 bases between them. This CDR3 comprises 16 residues. CDR3 residues: CASSSLRTAFNGEAFF. The CDR3 nucleotides are TGTGCCAGCAGTTCACTGAGGACAGCCTTTAACGGCGAAGCTTTCTTT.

Points on this clonotype: A much more abundant neighbour one base away suggests this may be a read error. The rearrangement links TRBV7-6 to TRBJ1-2; TRBD1 aligns across 7 bases. In germline, CDR1 is SGHVS, CDR2 FNYEAQ. The CDR3 sequence is 17 residues long. The CDR3 loop is CASSSINPTGSNYGHTF. The CDR3 region has the DNA TGTGCCAGCAGCTCAATCAATCCGACAGGGTCAAACTATGGCCACACCTTC.

This chain connects TRBV7-9 to TRBJ2-7, with TRBD2 as a possible D gene (6 bases). This CDR3 has 15 residues. V was clipped by 5 bases and J by 3 bases, with 17 bases between them. The germline CDR1 and CDR2 sequences are SEHNR and FQNEAQ (reference sequence). DNA for the CDR3: TGTGCCAGCAGCCCGAGGGAGGTACCCTACTACGAGCAGTACTTC. This codes for CASSPREVPYYEQYF. Together with reference TRBV7-9 and TRBJ2-7, the CDR3 gives the full variable domain: DTGVSQNPRHKITKRGQNVTFRCDPISEHNRLYWYRQTLGQGPEFLTYFQNEAQLEKSRLLSDRFSAERPKGSFSTLEIQRTEQGDSAMYLCASSPREVPYYEQYFGPGTRLTVT.

The chain combines TRBV9 with TRBJ2-1, with 9 nucleotides matching TRBD1. V lost 4 bases and J lost 4; bases outside the gene matches: 12. The germline gives CDR1 SGDLS, CDR2 YYNGEE. CDR3 length: 17 amino acids. CDR3 nucleotide sequence: TGTGCCAGCAGCCGGGGACAGGGTTGGGACCAATACAATGAGCAGTTCTTC. Translated: CASSRGQGWDQYNEQFF. Using reference TRBV9 and TRBJ2-1 for the parts outside the CDR3, the full variable domain is DSGVTQTPKHLITATGQRVTLRCSPRSGDLSVYWYQQSLDQGLQFLIQYYNGEERAKGNILERFSAQQFPDLHSELNLSSLELGDSALYFCASSRGQGWDQYNEQFFGPGTRLTVL.

In its sample, this clonotype was seen a few times. V and J are TRBV20-1 and TRBJ2-7, with 7 bases identical to TRBD1. Trimming took 0 bases from V and 2 from J; bases not matched to a gene: 7. The CDR3 has 15 residues. Germline-derived CDR1 and CDR2 are DFQATT and SNEGSKA (reference sequence). The CDR3, as DNA: TGCAGTGCTAGAGATTCCCGGGACAGCGCCTACGAGCAGTACGTC. Translation: CSARDSRDSAYEQYV.

This clonotype occurred a few times. The CDR3 region has the DNA TGTGCCAGCACTTGGGAGACAGGCACTGAAGCTTTCTTT. Amino acids: CASTWETGTEAFF. V and J are TRBV7-6 and TRBJ1-1, with D possibly TRBD1 on 6 matching bases. This CDR3 spans 13 amino acids. V shed 7 bases and J shed 4 bases, with 13 bases lying between them. Germline CDR1 is SGHVS and CDR2 is FNYEAQ. Drawing the rest from reference TRBV7-6 and TRBJ1-1, the complete variable domain is GAGVSQSPRYKVTKRGQDVALRCDPISGHVSLYWYRQALGQGPEFLTYFNYEAQQDKSGLPNDRFSAERPEGSISTLTIQRTEQRDSAMYRCASTWETGTEAFFGQGTRLTVV.

This clonotype was detected only a few times. V gene TRBV5-1 combines with J gene TRBJ1-5, with D hard to call. CDR3 length equals 15 residues. Per germline, CDR1 SGHRS and CDR2 YFSETQ. The V end lost 0 bases, the J end lost 3 bases, and 10 bases lay between the germline ends. This CDR3 is CASSLEGSINQPQHF. Here the CDR3 DNA reads TGCGCCAGCAGCTTGGAGGGCAGTATCAATCAGCCCCAGCATTTT.

The CDR3 nucleotides read TGTGCCAGCTCCCCTCTAGGGGGTCAGCCCCAGCATTTT. Residues: CASSPLGGQPQHF. V usage is TRBV27 and J usage is TRBJ1-5, with D possibly TRBD1 on 6 matching bases. V was trimmed by 8 bases and J by 6 bases, leaving 14 bases between them. Germline V gene sequence: CDR1 MNHEY, CDR2 SMNVEV (reference sequence). The CDR3 has 13 amino acids.

The chain joins TRBV12-3 or TRBV12-4 to TRBJ1-3; D call uncertain. This CDR3 has 14 amino acids. V lost 2 bases and J lost 0, with 5 bases in between. CDR3 amino acids: CASSLYTSGNTIYF. The CDR3, as DNA: TGTGCCAGCAGTTTATACACCTCTGGAAACACCATATATTTT.

The chain combines TRBV9 with TRBJ1-2; the D is unclear. The CDR3 runs 13 residues. Deletions cut 4 bases from V and 8 bases from J, with 15 bases between. The germline gives CDR1 SGDLS, CDR2 YYNGEE. CDR3 sequence (DNA): TGTGCCAGCAGCCCATCGAGGACTGGAGGCTACACCTTC. Its translation: CASSPSRTGGYTF.

The rearrangement uses TRBV7-9 and TRBJ1-1; D gene ambiguous. The CDR3 is 13 amino acids. V lost 9 bases, J lost 0 bases, and 11 bases lay in between. The germline CDR1 and CDR2 sequences are SEHNR and FQNEAQ (reference sequence). CDR3 nucleotides: TGTGCCAGTATGCACAGCCTGAACACTGAAGCTTTCTTT. It yields the protein CASMHSLNTEAFF.

This clonotype was picked up many times. The V gene is TRBV7-9, the J gene TRBJ2-1, with 11 bases fitting TRBD2. This CDR3 is built from 15 residues. The junction had 7 bases not matched to a gene; V was cut back by 4 bases and J by 8 bases. Per germline, CDR1 SEHNR and CDR2 FQNEAQ (reference sequence). CDR3 sequence: CASSYVLAGVDEQFF. CDR3 DNA: TGTGCCAGCAGCTATGTACTAGCGGGGGTCGATGAGCAGTTCTTC.

This clonotype showed up just a few times. This chain joins TRBV12-3 or TRBV12-4 and TRBJ2-3; D uncertain. V was cut by 3 bases and J by 2 bases, with 9 bases left in between. The CDR3 extends over 14 amino acids. The CDR3 protein is CASSFGSTTDTQYF. The CDR3, as DNA: TGTGCCAGCAGTTTTGGCTCCACCACAGATACGCAGTATTTT.

The chain recombines TRBV5-5 with TRBJ2-7; D possibly corresponds to TRBD2 (5 bases). This CDR3 region has 14 residues. Germline CDR1 reads SGHKS; CDR2 reads YYEKEE (reference sequence). V lost 5 bases and J 2 bases, leaving 14 bases between the germline ends. The CDR3 loop is CASSPGWETYEQYV. CDR3 in DNA: TGTGCCAGCAGTCCCGGCTGGGAGACCTACGAGCAGTACGTC.

A word on this clonotype: A much larger clonotype is one base distant, so this may be a read error. This chain joins TRBV12-3 or TRBV12-4 and TRBJ1-2; the D is unclear. V gave up 3 bases and J gave up 2 bases, with 19 bases separating them. There are 17 residues in the CDR3. The CDR3 nucleotides are TGTGCCAGCAGTTTTTCCCCTCGAGTGGATGCAAACTATGGCTACACCTTC. Translating gives CASSFSPRVDANYGYTF.